The rows below give T cell receptor beta chains drawn from one sample of a study of shared clonotypes between healthy human individuals. Profiling relied on immunoSEQ multiplex PCR, and the TCRdb table lists in-frame clones only, not all of them. The sample includes around 1.6 million clones, under 99% of them seen just once. Sample: naive CD4+ T cells sorted from blood. Source of these receptors: a man aged 30 to 39 in good health. CDR3s leave out the opening cysteine and the closing phenylalanine or tryptophan. Fields, in order: J gene, V gene, clone size, CDR3 protein. Some rows mark clone size as missing; the rest say once, few, many or name a class of expanded clone.

TRBJ1-4,TRBV5-4,.,ASSVEGHRDAYEKLF
TRBJ2-7,TRBV27,once,ASSPILSRNEQY
TRBJ2-1,TRBV16,.,ASSPGTSSYNEQF
TRBJ1-5,TRBV7-2,.,ASSLAGSNQPQH
TRBJ1-5,TRBV7-9,.,ASSYTGLNQPQH
TRBJ1-4,TRBV5-4,.,ASSLAGATNEKLF
TRBJ1-1,TRBV27,.,ASSQTGRTEAF
TRBJ2-7,TRBV6-5,.,ASSYSGPSGSYEQY
TRBJ2-3,TRBV10-3,.,AISMGFHTQY
TRBJ2-7,TRBV19,.,ASSIVPAVLAEQY
TRBJ1-1,TRBV10-3,.,AISGTEATEAF
TRBJ2-1,TRBV7-9,.,ASSPPTSSYNEQF
TRBJ2-7,TRBV2,.,ASGRGHYEQY
TRBJ2-1,TRBV25-1,.,ASSEVAGTGGRDEQF
TRBJ2-2,TRBV28,.,ASIYSLRGNTGELF
TRBJ2-7,TRBV7-6,.,ASSWTSDEQY
TRBJ2-7,TRBV30,once,AWSNRGPSYEQY
TRBJ1-4,TRBV28,.,ASTRGNEKLF
TRBJ1-1,TRBV11-2,once,ASSLVRRNTEAF
TRBJ2-3,TRBV10-3,once,AISEPATSGRARDTQY
TRBJ1-5,TRBV9,once,ASSPGTGNSNQPQH
TRBJ2-7,TRBV18,.,ASSPPSRTAYEQY
TRBJ2-1,TRBV6-5,.,ASRGLVPNEQF
TRBJ2-7,TRBV11-2,.,ASSPGRTWGLYEQY
TRBJ1-3,TRBV18,.,ASSELGGASSGNTIY
TRBJ2-1,TRBV10-3,.,ATTGRLGNEQF
TRBJ1-1,TRBV18,.,ASLIGRSNTEAF
TRBJ2-2,TRBV9,.,ASSASPGTGELF
TRBJ1-4,TRBV6-6,.,ASSNPNEKLF
TRBJ2-3,TRBV5-4,.,ASSLRGADTQY
TRBJ2-7,TRBV9,.,ASSVGSTSYEQY
TRBJ1-5,TRBV29-1,.,SVEETPNQPQH
TRBJ2-5,TRBV10-3,.,AISESRLAEETQY
TRBJ2-1,TRBV5-4,.,ASSLAASGSYEQF
TRBJ2-3,TRBV10-3,.,AISVAGLTDTQY
TRBJ2-2,TRBV6-5,.,ASSRDSNTGELF
TRBJ2-1,TRBV7-9,.,ASSRTGGKDNEQF
TRBJ2-5,TRBV6-4,.,ASSTGTGPQETQY
TRBJ2-1,TRBV6-5,.,ASSYFAEQF
TRBJ2-3,TRBV4-2,.,ASSQASAVVGTDTQY
TRBJ1-2,TRBV28,once,ASSTGMVHYGYT
TRBJ2-7,TRBV29-1,.,SALDILDYEQY
TRBJ1-4,TRBV7-9,.,ASSLGTGEKLF
TRBJ2-1,TRBV7-9,.,ASSPVAGPEGNSYNEQF
TRBJ2-7,TRBV5-1,.,ASSPGTSGGEQY
TRBJ2-1,TRBV9,once,ASSAIPGTSYNEQF
TRBJ2-5,TRBV7-9,.,ASSLRSPETQY
TRBJ1-4,TRBV10-1,.,ASSMDNEKLF
TRBJ2-7,TRBV7-9,.,ASSPGTYEQY
TRBJ2-7,TRBV29-1,once,SVTSGSVFVQY
TRBJ2-1,TRBV28,.,ASSASGRVYNEQF
TRBJ2-1,TRBV11-2,once,ASSLPGLAGIYEQF
TRBJ1-3,TRBV5-1,.,ASSSGLTGESGNTIY
TRBJ2-2,TRBV5-6,.,ASSSRGALNTGELF
TRBJ2-1,TRBV9,once,ASSGLVGLAVSEQF
TRBJ2-2,TRBV19,.,ASTPDRSAGELF
TRBJ2-5,TRBV7-9,once,ASSLPTGTAETQY